The 27 T cell receptor beta chains below come from one sample, sequenced in a study of shared T cell receptors in the human thymus. Here immunoSEQ multiplex PCR was the method, and the copy in TCRdb shows in-frame clones only, minus some. The data hold 500,000 to 550,000 clones, with 78% observed a single time. These data were also reused for a study on human thymus T cells.

Sequencing used thymocytes. These receptors were collected from a boy in the first two years of life with a congenital heart defect.

The chain recombines TRBV5-6 with TRBJ2-1; 11 nucleotides match TRBD2. J was trimmed by 1 base and V by 2 bases; bases with no gene match: 8. This CDR3 comprises 18 residues. Germline CDR1 is SGHDT and CDR2 is YYEEEE. The CDR3 DNA sequence: TGTGCCAGCAGCTTTGGCCTACTAGCGGGAGATTCCTACAATGAGCAGTTCTTC. This encodes CASSFGLLAGDSYNEQFF.

This chain links TRBV5-6 with TRBJ2-2; TRBD2 might be the D (5 bases). Trimming took off 6 bases at V and 3 bases at J, with 21 bases between the two ends. CDR1 and CDR2 from the germline V gene are SGHDT and YYEEEE. The CDR3 loop spans 17 amino acids. The CDR3 is CASTSSGSPLDTGELFF. As DNA, the CDR3 is TGTGCCAGCACCTCCTCGGGGTCCCCCCTAGACACCGGGGAGCTGTTTTTT.

This clone was recorded only once. CDR3 sequence: CASSEREGDEQFF. CDR3 coding DNA: TGCGCCAGCAGCGAGCGGGAGGGAGATGAGCAGTTCTTC. The V and J genes are TRBV4-1 and TRBJ2-1; 10 bases match TRBD2. The CDR3 totals 13 residues. Looked up from germline, CDR1 is MGHRA and CDR2 is YSYEKL. The V segment lost 5 bases and the J segment 8 bases; nucleotides outside the gene matches: 3.

The chain recombines TRBV5-1 with TRBJ2-6; 7 positions agree with TRBD1. The germline V gene encodes CDR1 SGHRS and CDR2 YFSETQ. CDR3 length: 16 amino acids. The V segment lost 5 bases and the J segment 4 bases; nucleotides outside the gene matches: 9. The CDR3, as DNA: TGCGCCAGCAGAAGGGATAGGGGGCAAGGGGCCAACGTCCTGACTTTC. Translated, it gives CASRRDRGQGANVLTF.

The gene calls are TRBV6-6 and TRBJ2-3, with D perhaps matching TRBD2 (5 bases). The CDR3 covers 13 residues. Germline V gene sequence: CDR1 MNHNY, CDR2 SVGAGI (reference sequence). V was pared by 2 bases and J by 4 bases, with 7 bases between. The CDR3 reads CASSYTGADTQYF. The CDR3 DNA reads TGTGCCAGCAGTTACACCGGGGCAGATACGCAGTATTTT.

This chain uses TRBV4-3 with TRBJ2-5, with 11 bases lining up with TRBD1. The CDR3 length is 22 residues. CDR1 is LGHNA and CDR2 is YSLEER in the germline V gene. The junction had 22 bases not matched to a gene; V was cut back by 0 bases and J by 4 bases. As DNA, the CDR3 is TGCGCCAGCAGCCAAGATCTAAGAGAGAGGGACAGGGGGGAATCGAGGCGAGAGACCCAGTACTTC. The encoded protein is CASSQDLRERDRGESRRETQYF.

The rearrangement joins TRBV5-6 to TRBJ1-3; D is undetermined. The ends were cut back, 0 bases at V and 0 bases at J, with 7 bases in the middle. CDR1 is SGHDT, CDR2 YYEEEE, per germline. The CDR3 is 15 residues long. The CDR3 protein is CASSLVRGSGNTIYF. DNA for the CDR3: TGTGCCAGCAGCTTGGTGCGGGGCTCTGGAAACACCATATATTTT.

This sequence joins TRBV28 and TRBJ1-2; 8 bases agree with TRBD1. The CDR3 is 14 residues long. The V segment lost 6 bases and the J segment 1 base; nucleotides outside the gene matches: 4. Germline V lookup: CDR1 MDHEN, CDR2 SYDVKM. CDR3 protein: CASRTGAFNYGYTF. The DNA for the CDR3 is TGTGCCAGCAGGACAGGGGCCTTTAACTATGGCTACACCTTC.

This chain connects TRBV5-4 to TRBJ2-1; D possibly corresponds to TRBD2 (6 bases). The CDR3 totals 16 residues. Between the trimmed V and J ends, which lost 4 bases and 4 bases, there was a span of 18 bases. The germline V gene encodes CDR1 SGHNT and CDR2 YYREEE (reference sequence). The CDR3 region is CASSRDSIPLYNEQFF. In DNA form, the CDR3 reads TGTGCCAGCAGCCGGGACTCCATACCCCTTTACAATGAGCAGTTCTTC.

CDR3 bases: TGTGCCAGAAGTAGAGGCGCCACAGATACGCAGTATTTT. Amino acid sequence: CARSRGATDTQYF. The chain recombines TRBV2 with TRBJ2-3, with D uncertain. This CDR3 is built from 13 residues. The germline CDR1 and CDR2 sequences are SNHLY and FYNNEI. V was trimmed by 9 bases and J by 2 bases, leaving 12 bases between them.

This clone was counted only a few times. The rearrangement joins TRBV18 to TRBJ2-2, with unresolved D. Trimming took 4 bases from V and 6 from J, leaving 12 bases between them. This CDR3 spans 14 amino acids. Germline V lookup: CDR1 KGHSH, CDR2 LQKENI. In DNA, the CDR3 is TGTGCCAGCTCACGTGACAACCCCCCCGGGGAGCTGTTTTTT. Protein sequence: CASSRDNPPGELFF. Looking up the rest from reference TRBV18 and TRBJ2-2 gives the full variable domain: NAGVMQNPRHLVRRRGQEARLRCSPMKGHSHVYWYRQLPEEGLKFMVYLQKENIIDESGMPKERFSAEFPKEGPSILRIQQVVRGDSAAYFCASSRDNPPGELFFGEGSRLTVL.

CDR3 DNA: TGCAGCGTTGATTCCGCCCCTCAGGGCGACACTGAAGCTTTCTTT. This codes for CSVDSAPQGDTEAFF. The chain links TRBV29-1 to TRBJ1-1; tentative D call: TRBD1 (5 bases). Germline CDR1 is SQVTM and CDR2 is ANQGSEA. The CDR3 contains 15 residues. V gave up 3 bases and J gave up 3 bases, with 17 bases separating them.

V usage is TRBV5-6 and J usage is TRBJ1-2; perhaps TRBD1 as D (5 bases). Germline CDR1 SGHDT, CDR2 YYEEEE. The CDR3 loop spans 15 amino acids. The V end lost 3 bases, the J end lost 3 bases, and 15 bases lay between the germline ends. CDR3 in DNA: TGTGCCAGCAGCTCCACTTCTCTAGGGGACTATGGCTACACCTTC. Translation gives CASSSTSLGDYGYTF.

The chain uses TRBV5-1 and TRBJ1-4; 9 positions agree with TRBD1. The CDR3 is 16 amino acids. With 5 bases clipped from V and 1 base from J, the junction kept 6 bases outside the gene matches. Germline loops: CDR1 SGHRS, CDR2 YFSETQ. The CDR3 region has the DNA TGCGCCAGCAGGGGAGGGACAGGGCTAACTAATGAAAAACTGTTTTTT. The encoded protein is CASRGGTGLTNEKLFF.

The J gene is TRBJ2-2, the V gene TRBV27; unclear D gene. The CDR3 loop spans 16 amino acids. V shed 1 base and J shed 7 bases, with 16 bases lying between them. Germline CDR1 reads MNHEY; CDR2 reads SMNVEV (reference sequence). CDR3 sequence (DNA): TGTGCCAGCAGTTTATATCCCCAGTGTAACCACGGGGAGCTGTTTTTT. Residues: CASSLYPQCNHGELFF.

The chain employs TRBV27 and TRBJ1-1; 8 bases are a match to TRBD1. The CDR3 loop spans 13 amino acids. CDR1 and CDR2 (germline): MNHEY, SMNVEV (reference sequence). V dropped 5 bases and J dropped 7; count of bases not matched to a gene: 6. The CDR3: CASSTRTGGEAFF. The CDR3 DNA reads as TGTGCCAGCAGTACTAGAACAGGGGGTGAAGCTTTCTTT.

Note on this clone: Other DNA sequences in this sample translate to the same CDR3. The chain links TRBV14 to TRBJ1-1; a weak D match, TRBD1 (6 bases). The CDR3 loop spans 14 amino acids. V shed 0 bases and J shed 2 bases, with 7 bases lying between them. The V gene's germline CDR1 is SGHDN and CDR2 FVKESK. CDR3 coding DNA: TGTGCCAGCAGCCAAGAACAGGGAAACACTGAAGCTTTCTTT. Its protein is CASSQEQGNTEAFF.

Only a few counts were recorded for this clone. A read error may produce the germline difference seen at one junction end. CDR3 DNA sequence: TGTGCCGGGAGGGAGAATAACTATGGCTACACCTTC. This encodes CAGRENNYGYTF. This rearrangement joins TRBV30 to TRBJ1-2; D ambiguous. There are 12 residues in the CDR3. Per germline, CDR1 GTSNPN and CDR2 SVGIG (reference sequence).

The chain combines TRBV27 with TRBJ1-2; possibly TRBD1 for D (5 bases). This CDR3 region has 17 residues. The germline V gene has CDR1 MNHEY and CDR2 SMNVEV (reference sequence). V shed 2 bases and J shed 7 bases, with 23 bases lying between them. CDR3 residues: CASSLAGEGRGRGGYTF. Here the CDR3 DNA reads TGTGCCAGCAGTTTAGCGGGTGAGGGTCGGGGGAGAGGTGGCTACACCTTC.

The chain combines TRBV30 with TRBJ2-1, with D maybe TRBD2 (6 bases). Trimming shortened V by 3 bases and J by 5 bases, and 20 bases separated the two germline ends. This CDR3 comprises 16 residues. Per the germline V gene, CDR1 is GTSNPN and CDR2 is SVGIG (reference sequence). DNA of the CDR3: TGTGCCTGGAGCAAGCGGGCCGGACGGAGAGACAATGAGCAGTTCTTC. Encoded protein: CAWSKRAGRRDNEQFF.

The chain has TRBV18 and TRBJ2-1; a weak D match, TRBD2 (6 bases). Per germline, CDR1 KGHSH and CDR2 LQKENI. V lost 0 bases, J lost 5 bases, and 20 bases lay in between. CDR3 length: 18 residues. The DNA of the CDR3 is TGTGCCAGCTCACCACCACTACCGGGACTTCCCACACACAATGAGCAGTTCTTC. Translation: CASSPPLPGLPTHNEQFF.

In this sample, this clone turned up once. This chain uses TRBV7-2 with TRBJ2-4, with D unclear. The germline CDR1 and CDR2 sequences are SGHTA and FQGNSA. CDR3 size: 17 residues. V dropped 5 bases and J dropped 0 bases, with 17 bases sitting between them. The CDR3 here is CASSATFRLLAKNIQYF. DNA for the CDR3: TGTGCCAGCAGCGCGACATTTCGCCTACTAGCCAAAAACATTCAGTACTTC.

The chain couples TRBV6-5 to TRBJ2-7, with D tentatively TRBD1 (6 bases). The CDR3 length is 15 residues. Trimming pared 0 bases from V and 0 bases from J, leaving 9 bases between. The germline V gene has CDR1 MNHEY and CDR2 SVGAGI. CDR3 sequence reads: CASSYSGGVSYEQYF. The CDR3 DNA is TGTGCCAGCAGTTACTCAGGGGGAGTCTCCTACGAGCAGTACTTC.

V gene TRBV18 combines with J gene TRBJ2-4; unclear D gene. The CDR3 has 14 amino acids. CDR1 KGHSH and CDR2 LQKENI come from the germline V gene. Trimming stripped 6 bases from V and 1 base from J, with 10 bases between. CDR3 DNA: TGTGCCAGCTCCACCACCGGTGCCAAAAACATTCAGTACTTC. This sequence encodes CASSTTGAKNIQYF.

The chain couples TRBV15 to TRBJ1-5; 12 nucleotides match TRBD1. Trimming cost V 0 bases and J 5 bases; bases outside gene matches: 8. CDR1 is LNHNV, CDR2 YYDKDF, per germline (reference sequence). The CDR3 loop spans 18 amino acids. The CDR3 DNA reads TGTGCCACCAGCAGAGATCGAGGGCGGGACAGGGGGCATCAGCCCCAGCATTTT. It encodes CATSRDRGRDRGHQPQHF.

J is TRBJ2-4 and V is TRBV7-9; TRBD2 matches 11 bases. This CDR3 is built from 16 residues. Germline CDR1 and CDR2: SEHNR and FQNEAQ (reference sequence). V lost 2 bases, J lost 1 base, and 1 base stayed unmatched. CDR3 bases: TGTGCCAGCAGCTTATCTAGCGGGAGGGCCAAAAACATTCAGTACTTC. Protein: CASSLSSGRAKNIQYF. Full variable domain (outside the CDR3, taken from reference TRBV7-9 and TRBJ2-4): DTGVSQNPRHKITKRGQNVTFRCDPISEHNRLYWYRQTLGQGPEFLTYFQNEAQLEKSRLLSDRFSAERPKGSFSTLEIQRTEQGDSAMYLCASSLSSGRAKNIQYFGAGTRLSVL.

In its sample, this clone was seen once. The chain combines TRBV5-1 with TRBJ2-5; TRBD2 matches 10 bases. The J segment lost 3 bases and the V segment lost 4 bases, leaving 12 bases of the junction unmatched. The CDR3 totals 17 residues. Germline V gene sequence: CDR1 SGHRS, CDR2 YFSETQ. The CDR3 loop is CASSLTQGLAVEETQYF. CDR3 in DNA: TGCGCCAGCAGCCTTACGCAAGGACTAGCGGTTGAAGAGACCCAGTACTTC.